The sequence of this TCR beta chain was determined in a study of breast tumors, draining lymph nodes, adjacent tissues. Breast cancer patients provided tissue from their axillary draining lymph nodes. Germline values: CDR1 MDHEN, CDR2 SYDVKM. The CDR3 is 15 amino acids. With 5 bases clipped from V and 4 bases from J, the junction kept 9 bases outside the gene matches. Using its own MiXCR run on the multiplex PCR reads, TCRdb lists one record per CDR3 protein. This repertoire shows approximately 120,000 distinct CDR3 sequences, 21% found once; its top ten account for about 2%. This clonotype was recorded at least ten times.

The V gene is TRBV28, the J gene TRBJ2-7, with 9 bases lining up with TRBD1. The receptor's source is a female donor with breast cancer. Some clones in this sample may be carry-over from other donors' samples. Sequences were obtained from axillary lymph node tissue. The CDR3: CASSPGTGSKYEQYF. The CDR3 region has the DNA TGTGCCAGCAGTCCCGGGACAGGGAGTAAGTACGAGCAGTACTTC.